This is a list of T cell receptor beta chains from one sample in a study of cytomegalovirus exposure and HLA in healthy donors. The method was immunoSEQ multiplex PCR; TCRdb's version includes in-frame clones alone and lacks a portion of them. The sample has fewer than 100,000 clones, approximately 90% seen once. Sequencing was carried out using PBMCs. These TCRs come from a man aged 25 to 45 in good health and CMV-seronegative. Each CDR3 is given with its conserved first and last residue. The D gene is left open where the match is weak. Size is stated for part of the rows, as once, few or many counts, or as a class when the clone is expanded.

V gene	D gene	clone size	CDR3 length	J gene	CDR3 protein	CDR3 DNA
TRBV6-1	.	.	15	TRBJ1-1	CASSGLTGRNTEAFF	TGTGCCAGCAGTGGCTTAACAGGCCGGAACACTGAAGCTTTCTTT
TRBV21-1	.	.	14	TRBJ1-1	CASSKQGRNTEAFF	TGTGCCAGCAGCAAACAGGGGAGGAACACTGAAGCTTTCTTT
TRBV30	TRBD1	.	11	TRBJ1-1	CAWNRGTEAFF	TGTGCCTGGAACAGGGGAACTGAAGCTTTCTTT
TRBV10-3	.	.	13	TRBJ1-1	CAIRLTGYTEAFF	TGTGCCATCAGATTAACAGGGTACACTGAAGCTTTCTTT
TRBV28	TRBD2	.	15	TRBJ2-2	CASSAGTSNTGELFF	TGTGCCAGCAGTGCAGGGACTAGCAACACCGGGGAGCTGTTTTTT
TRBV5-4	TRBD2	.	16	TRBJ2-5	CASSLSVAGDQETQYF	TGTGCCAGCAGCTTGTCGGTAGCGGGGGACCAAGAGACCCAGTACTTC
TRBV7-2	TRBD2	.	17	TRBJ2-5	CASSPRGERGLQETQYF	TGTGCCAGCAGCCCCCGGGGAGAGCGGGGGTTGCAAGAGACCCAGTACTTC
TRBV30	.	.	12	TRBJ1-1	CAWSVGGTEAFF	TGTGCCTGGAGTGTGGGGGGCACTGAAGCTTTCTTT
TRBV25-1	.	.	15	TRBJ1-2	CASSEPMTAIYGYTF	TGTGCCAGCAGTGAACCCATGACAGCTATCTATGGCTACACCTTC
TRBV10-3	TRBD2	.	19	TRBJ2-3	CAISELRLAGERGTDTQYF	TGTGCCATCAGTGAGCTTAGGCTAGCGGGAGAGAGAGGCACAGATACGCAGTATTTT
TRBV6-1	.	.	14	TRBJ2-1	CASSLSGGYNEQFF	TGTGCCAGCAGTCTCAGTGGAGGATACAATGAGCAGTTCTTC
TRBV6-1	TRBD1	.	17	TRBJ1-6	CASSDNRGLPYNSPLHF	TGTGCCAGCAGTGATAACAGGGGCTTACCCTATAATTCACCCCTCCACTTT
TRBV4-2	.	.	18	TRBJ1-1	CASSQSPDSHRAYTEAFF	TGTGCCAGCAGCCAATCTCCGGACAGCCATAGGGCGTACACTGAAGCTTTCTTT
TRBV5-1	.	.	15	TRBJ2-1	CASTLDPGAYNEQFF	TGCGCCAGCACCTTGGACCCGGGGGCCTACAATGAGCAGTTCTTC
TRBV28	TRBD2	.	15	TRBJ2-3	CASSLTAGGQDTQYF	TGTGCCAGCAGTTTAACAGCGGGGGGGCAAGATACGCAGTATTTT
TRBV10-2	.	.	13	TRBJ1-4	CASSVGEGEKLFF	TGCGCCAGCAGTGTAGGGGAGGGGGAAAAACTGTTTTTT
TRBV5-1	.	once	13	TRBJ2-7	CASSFTGMYEQYF	TGCGCCAGCAGCTTTACAGGGATGTACGAGCAGTACTTC
TRBV18	.	.	20	TRBJ1-5	CASSPPIPGSSVLSNQPQHF	TGTGCCAGCTCACCACCGATTCCAGGGTCTTCAGTCCTTAGCAATCAGCCCCAGCATTTT
TRBV28	TRBD2	.	15	TRBJ2-1	CASSETSGSYNEQFF	TGTGCCAGCAGCGAAACTAGCGGTTCCTACAATGAGCAGTTCTTC
TRBV19	.	.	16	TRBJ1-3	CASSSEGRRSGNTIYF	TGTGCCAGTAGTTCGGAGGGCAGGCGCTCTGGAAACACCATATATTTT
TRBV4-1	TRBD2	.	15	TRBJ2-2	CASSPPREGTGELFF	TGCGCCAGCAGCCCACCCCGGGAGGGGACCGGGGAGCTGTTTTTT
TRBV18	TRBD2	.	20	TRBJ2-1	CASSRKQTGLAGATYNEQFF	TGTGCCAGCTCACGGAAGCAAACGGGACTAGCGGGGGCGACCTACAATGAGCAGTTCTTC
TRBV6-5	.	.	15	TRBJ2-1	CASSYSRGAYNEQFF	TGTGCCAGCAGTTACTCAAGGGGCGCCTACAATGAGCAGTTCTTC
TRBV15	TRBD2	.	18	TRBJ2-1	CATSKGLAGGSSYNEQFF	TGTGCCACCAGCAAAGGACTAGCGGGAGGGAGCTCCTACAATGAGCAGTTCTTC
TRBV7-2	TRBD1	once	15	TRBJ1-2	CASSPRDRARYGYTF	TGTGCCAGCAGCCCCCGGGACAGGGCGAGGTATGGCTACACCTTC
TRBV29-1	TRBD1	.	16	TRBJ2-7	CSVFPNDRVSSYEQYF	TGCAGCGTTTTCCCAAACGACAGGGTGAGCTCCTACGAGCAGTACTTC
TRBV1	.	.	17	TRBJ2-1	CTSSTISLAEMSNEQFF	TGCACCAGCAGCACTATATCCTTAGCGGAGATGAGTAATGAGCAGTTCTTC
TRBV7-3	.	.	13	TRBJ2-1	CASSTPSIDEQFF	TGTGCCAGCAGCACGCCGTCTATCGATGAGCAGTTCTTC
TRBV28	TRBD1	.	16	TRBJ1-6	CASSFKGQADNSPLHF	TGTGCCAGCAGTTTCAAAGGACAGGCAGATAATTCACCCCTCCACTTT
TRBV6-4	TRBD2	.	17	TRBJ2-1	CASSPQSGSGSYNEQFF	TGTGCCAGCAGCCCCCAAAGCGGGAGTGGGTCTTACAATGAGCAGTTCTTC
TRBV28	TRBD1	.	17	TRBJ2-3	CASSLSNPGGDTDTQYF	TGTGCCAGCAGTTTATCGAACCCAGGGGGTGACACAGATACGCAGTATTTT
TRBV5-1	.	.	17	TRBJ1-3	CASSLVGGGSSGNTIYF	TGCGCCAGCAGCTTGGTCGGCGGCGGGAGCTCTGGAAACACCATATATTTT
TRBV5-4	TRBD2	.	15	TRBJ2-1	CASSPRTSGYNEQFF	TGTGCCAGCAGCCCGAGGACTAGCGGGTACAATGAGCAGTTCTTC
TRBV5-5	TRBD1	.	14	TRBJ1-2	CASSLPTGGFGYTF	TGTGCCAGCAGCTTACCGACAGGGGGCTTTGGCTACACCTTC
TRBV5-1	.	once	15	TRBJ1-1	CASSLAAGGYTEAFF	TGCGCCAGCAGCTTGGCGGCGGGGGGTTACACTGAAGCTTTCTTT
TRBV5-4	.	once	14	TRBJ1-2	CASSREREFYGYTF	TGTGCCAGCAGCCGGGAGAGGGAATTCTATGGCTACACCTTC
TRBV30	TRBD2	.	15	TRBJ2-1	CAWSAPSGSYNEQFF	TGTGCCTGGAGTGCTCCTAGCGGCTCCTACAATGAGCAGTTCTTC
TRBV4-1	TRBD1	.	15	TRBJ2-7	CASSQGGTGYYEQYF	TGCGCCAGCAGCCAAGGCGGGACAGGGTACTACGAGCAGTACTTC
TRBV27	TRBD1	few	15	TRBJ2-3	CASSLGTGARDTQYF	TGTGCCAGCAGTTTAGGGACAGGGGCGCGGGATACGCAGTATTTT
TRBV15	TRBD1	.	16	TRBJ2-1	CATSRDLDRAINEQFF	TGTGCCACCAGCAGAGATCTGGACAGGGCCATAAATGAGCAGTTCTTC
TRBV19	TRBD2	.	16	TRBJ2-1	CASSIRTSGSPGEQFF	TGTGCCAGTAGTATTCGGACTAGCGGGAGTCCGGGTGAGCAGTTCTTC
TRBV18	TRBD1	.	16	TRBJ2-7	CASSPSGQGAPYEQYF	TGTGCCAGCTCACCTTCCGGACAGGGGGCACCCTACGAGCAGTACTTC